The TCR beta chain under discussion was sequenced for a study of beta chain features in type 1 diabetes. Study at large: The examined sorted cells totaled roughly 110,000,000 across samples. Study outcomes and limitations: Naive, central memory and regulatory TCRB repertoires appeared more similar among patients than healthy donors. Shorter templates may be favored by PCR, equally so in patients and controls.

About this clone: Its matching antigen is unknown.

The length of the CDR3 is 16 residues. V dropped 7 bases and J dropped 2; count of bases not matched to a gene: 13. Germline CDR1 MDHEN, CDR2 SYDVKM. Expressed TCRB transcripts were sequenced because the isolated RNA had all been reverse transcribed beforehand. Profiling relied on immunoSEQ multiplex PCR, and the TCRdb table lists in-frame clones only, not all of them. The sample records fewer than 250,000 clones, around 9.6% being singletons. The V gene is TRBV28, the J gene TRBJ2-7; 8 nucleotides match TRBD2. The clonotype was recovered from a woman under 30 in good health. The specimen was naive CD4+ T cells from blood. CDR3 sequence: CASTGGRNVEAYEQYF. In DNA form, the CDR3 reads TGTGCCAGCACGGGGGGGAGGAATGTTGAGGCCTACGAGCAGTACTTC.